The 30 T cell receptor beta chains reported below all come from one sample, sequenced in a study of vaccination and CD4 T cells after COVID-19. The study sequenced cultured CD4+ T cell DNA using the Oncomine TCR Beta short-read assay. Using its own MiXCR run on the PCR reads, TCRdb lists one record per CDR3 protein. The sample has some 11,000 distinct CDR3 sequences, roughly three fifths seen once. These TCRs are of unknown antigen specificity. This sample's treatment: approximately 10-day PBMC culture with coronavirus spike peptide pools or control peptides (ViraFEST assay). Sequencing was performed on CD4+ T cells from blood, cultured in vitro. These TCRs come from a human donor who had recovered from COVID-19.

This clonotype has more than one count but fewer than ten. The rearrangement uses TRBV20-1 and TRBJ1-6; D call uncertain. Germline V lookup: CDR1 DFQATT, CDR2 SNEGSKA (reference sequence). There are 13 residues in the CDR3. The ends were cut back, 3 bases at V and 7 bases at J, with 10 bases in the middle. CDR3 region: CSASPSRNSPLHF. The CDR3 nucleotides are TGCAGTGCTAGCCCTAGCAGAAATTCACCCCTCCACTTT.

The gene calls are TRBV23-1 and TRBJ2-7; D unresolved. TRBV23-1 is identified as an open reading frame with a role that is uncertain. The CDR3 loop spans 11 amino acids. V was shortened by 0 bases and J by 6 bases, with 3 bases between the two germline ends. CDR3 protein: CASSQSVEQYF. The CDR3, as DNA: TGCGCCAGCAGTCAATCCGTCGAGCAGTACTTC.

The chain couples TRBV12-5 to TRBJ2-5; the match to TRBD1 covers 11 bases. Unmatched junction bases numbered 8, after V lost 5 bases and J lost 3 bases. CDR1 and CDR2 (germline): LGHNT, FRNRAP. This CDR3 spans 16 amino acids. The CDR3 nucleotides are TGTGCTAGTGGTCTTGGGACAGGGGGTTCCGAAGAGACCCAGTACTTC. Protein sequence: CASGLGTGGSEETQYF.

V usage is TRBV20-1 and J usage is TRBJ2-3; D is tentatively TRBD1 or TRBD2 (5 bases each). The CDR3 has 14 amino acids. The V end lost 4 bases, the J end lost 2 bases, and 13 bases lay between the germline ends. Germline V gene lookup returns CDR1 DFQATT and CDR2 SNEGSKA (reference sequence). This chain's CDR3 is CSATPPGPTDTQYF. DNA for the CDR3: TGCAGTGCTACCCCGCCGGGACCCACAGATACGCAGTATTTT.

Within the sample, this clonotype is large. This chain uses TRBV6-5 with TRBJ1-1; D is ambiguous. This CDR3 is built from 14 residues. In germline, CDR1 is MNHEY, CDR2 SVGAGI. Trimming cost V 2 bases and J 1 base, with 8 bases left between them. The CDR3, as DNA: TGTGCCAGCAGTTACGCAGACGAGAACACTGAAGCTTTCTTT. Translated, it gives CASSYADENTEAFF.

The genes are TRBV28 and TRBJ1-2; tentative D call: TRBD1 (5 bases). CDR1 is MDHEN, CDR2 SYDVKM, per germline. V lost 4 bases to trimming and J lost 3 bases, with 9 bases between them. The CDR3 has 13 amino acids. This chain's CDR3 is CASSSTVYYGYTF. CDR3 DNA sequence: TGTGCCAGCAGTTCGACAGTTTACTATGGCTACACCTTC.

V gene TRBV7-9 combines with J gene TRBJ2-5; a weak D match, TRBD2 (5 bases). Trimming shortened V by 5 bases and J by 5 bases, and 21 bases separated the two germline ends. The CDR3 sequence is 16 residues long. Germline-derived CDR1 and CDR2 are SEHNR and FQNEAQ (reference sequence). The CDR3 is CASSGVGGGGGETQYF. In DNA form, the CDR3 reads TGTGCCAGCAGCGGGGTTGGCGGAGGCGGCGGGGAGACCCAGTACTTC.

This clonotype was found a few times. The CDR3 DNA sequence: TGTGCCAGCAGCTCCGACAGGGTGGGCACAGATACGCAGTATTTT. Translation gives CASSSDRVGTDTQYF. This chain links TRBV7-2 with TRBJ2-3, with 7 bases that match TRBD1. Germline CDR1 reads SGHTA; CDR2 reads FQGNSA. This CDR3 has 15 amino acids. Germline trimming cut 4 bases from V and 1 base from J; bases unmatched to any gene: 5.

In its sample, this clonotype was seen a few times. The chain carries TRBV5-4 and TRBJ1-1; a weak D match, TRBD1 (6 bases). Germline V gene sequence: CDR1 SGHNT, CDR2 YYREEE (reference sequence). There are 12 residues in the CDR3. Trimming pared 4 bases from V and 7 bases from J, leaving 11 bases between. CDR3 nucleotides: TGTGCCAGCAGCATACAGGGCTTTGAAGCTTTCTTT. Amino acid sequence: CASSIQGFEAFF. The full variable domain, its missing parts supplied by reference TRBV5-4 and TRBJ1-1, is ETGVTQSPTHLIKTRGQQVTLRCSSQSGHNTVSWYQQALGQGPQFIFQYYREEENGRGNFPPRFSGLQFPNYSSELNVNALELDDSALYLCASSIQGFEAFFGQGTRLTVV.

The chain links TRBV12-3 or TRBV12-4 to TRBJ1-2, with D maybe TRBD1 (6 bases). The CDR3 consists of 16 residues. V was shortened by 5 bases and J by 4 bases, with 20 bases between the two germline ends. The CDR3 bases are TGTGCCAGCAGTCTCTCGGGGGGGGGCGCCGGCTATGGCTACACCTTC. Amino acid sequence: CASSLSGGGAGYGYTF.

This rearrangement joins TRBV23-1 to TRBJ1-1; 8 bases line up with TRBD1. TRBV23-1 is recorded as an ORF, its role being uncertain. CDR3 length equals 16 residues. Trimming at V came to 1 base and at J to 2 bases, leaving 6 bases not matched to a gene. The CDR3, as DNA: TGCGCCAGCAGTCAATTTCGCAGGGGGCATAACACTGAAGCTTTCTTT. Protein sequence: CASSQFRRGHNTEAFF.

This chain uses TRBV18 with TRBJ1-5; D ambiguous. The CDR3 spans 12 residues. Trimming removed 6 bases at V and 9 bases at J, with 12 bases between. CDR1 KGHSH and CDR2 LQKENI come from the germline V gene. The CDR3 sequence: CASSPATGPQHF. CDR3 DNA sequence: TGTGCCAGCTCCCCCGCCACGGGGCCCCAGCATTTT.

The chain recombines TRBV6-5 with TRBJ1-3, with TRBD1 matching 9 bases. With V trimmed by 2 bases and J by 0 bases, 5 bases remained unmatched. The CDR3 extends over 17 amino acids. The V gene's germline CDR1 is MNHEY and CDR2 SVGAGI. CDR3 nucleotides: TGTGCCAGCAGTTACCGGACAGGGGATATCTCTGGAAACACCATATATTTT. As protein: CASSYRTGDISGNTIYF.

This clonotype came up a few times. This chain uses TRBV7-2 with TRBJ1-1, with D hard to call. Trimming took off 1 base at V and 6 bases at J, with 9 bases between the two ends. Looked up from germline, CDR1 is SGHTA and CDR2 is FQGNSA. This CDR3 comprises 13 residues. DNA for the CDR3: TGTGCCAGCAGCTTAGTCGGCGGTCCTGAAGCTTTCTTT. Translated, it gives CASSLVGGPEAFF.

The chain carries TRBV6-5 and TRBJ1-3; 11 bases agree with TRBD1. Germline CDR1 and CDR2: MNHEY and SVGAGI. V lost 0 bases to trimming and J lost 0 bases; unmatched junction nucleotides: 4. The length of the CDR3 is 18 residues. The CDR3 loop is CASSYSGQGGNSGNTIYF. CDR3 nucleotide sequence: TGTGCCAGCAGTTACTCGGGACAGGGGGGCAACTCTGGAAACACCATATATTTT.

V usage is TRBV6-1 and J usage is TRBJ2-1; D may correspond to TRBD1 or TRBD2 (5 bases each). Trimming took off 5 bases at V and 9 bases at J, with 14 bases between the two ends. Looked up from germline, CDR1 is MNHNS and CDR2 is SASEGT. CDR3 length: 13 residues. As DNA, the CDR3 is TGTGCCAGCAGTCCCGGGACCGGCGGTGAGCAGTTCTTC. Translated, it gives CASSPGTGGEQFF.

This clonotype has only a few counts. The V call is TRBV20-1, the J call TRBJ2-4; possibly TRBD1 for D (5 bases). The germline V and J ends were trimmed by 5 bases and 0 bases, with 8 bases remaining between them. Germline V CDR1 and CDR2: DFQATT, SNEGSKA (reference sequence). The CDR3 runs to 13 residues. The chain's CDR3 is CSASGIAKNIQYF. Written as DNA, the CDR3 is TGCAGTGCTTCAGGGATAGCCAAAAACATTCAGTACTTC.

The chain joins TRBV11-3 to TRBJ2-5; TRBD1 aligns across 9 bases. CDR1 is SGHNT and CDR2 is YENEEA in the germline V gene. Unmatched junction bases numbered 8, after V lost 5 bases and J lost 4 bases. The length of the CDR3 is 15 residues. The CDR3 region is CASSHGDRAGETQYF. In nucleotides, the CDR3 is TGTGCCAGCAGCCATGGGGACAGGGCGGGAGAGACCCAGTACTTC.

The chain recombines TRBV20-1 with TRBJ2-5; no clear D gene. The V gene lost 2 bases and the J gene lost 5 bases, with 12 bases spanning the gap. CDR1 is DFQATT and CDR2 is SNEGSKA in the germline V gene (reference sequence). This CDR3 contains 13 residues. The CDR3 loop reads CSARLGNGETQYF. The CDR3, as DNA: TGCAGTGCTAGATTAGGGAACGGGGAGACCCAGTACTTC.

The chain combines TRBV20-1 with TRBJ2-7; D is uncertain. Germline-derived CDR1 and CDR2 are DFQATT and SNEGSKA (reference sequence). This CDR3 comprises 11 residues. V lost 6 bases to trimming and J lost 4 bases, with 10 bases between them. CDR3: CSAPWNYEQYF. CDR3 DNA sequence: TGCAGTGCCCCGTGGAATTACGAGCAGTACTTC.

This clonotype was counted once. The chain has TRBV10-3 and TRBJ2-1; D is unresolved. V gave up 3 bases and J gave up 8 bases, with 11 bases separating them. The length of the CDR3 is 13 residues. CDR1 ENHRY and CDR2 SYGVKD come from the germline V gene. The CDR3 here is CAISELVGYEQFF. CDR3 DNA: TGTGCCATCAGTGAACTGGTGGGTTATGAGCAGTTCTTC.

V and J are TRBV10-1 and TRBJ2-1, with TRBD2 identical over 12 bases. CDR3 length: 16 amino acids. The V gene end was trimmed by 4 bases and the J gene end by 8 bases; junction bases not matched to a gene: 9. CDR1 and CDR2 from the germline V gene are WNHNN and SYGVQD (reference sequence). The CDR3 nucleotides read TGCGCCAGCAGTGGAGGGGGGACTAGCGGGTCTCATGAGCAGTTCTTC. Translated: CASSGGGTSGSHEQFF.

This clonotype was detected only a few times. V is TRBV6-2 or TRBV6-3 and J is TRBJ2-7, with 9 bases matching TRBD1. Germline values: CDR1 MNHEY, CDR2 SVGEGT. This CDR3 is 16 amino acids long. J was trimmed by 5 bases and V by 6 bases; bases with no gene match: 14. CDR3 residues: CASRPGTGRIDHEQYF. CDR3 DNA sequence: TGTGCCAGCAGACCTGGGACAGGGAGAATCGACCACGAGCAGTACTTC.

This clonotype was recorded once. The V call is TRBV12-3 or TRBV12-4, the J call TRBJ2-3, with TRBD1 matching 10 bases. The CDR3 extends over 17 amino acids. The V and J ends lost 5 bases and 0 bases, in that order; junction bases with no gene match: 8. This CDR3 reads CASSGTGALPSTDTQYF. CDR3 DNA: TGTGCCAGCAGTGGGACAGGGGCCTTACCTAGCACAGATACGCAGTATTTT.

This clonotype came up a few times. This rearrangement joins TRBV24-1 to TRBJ2-3, with D tentatively TRBD1 (8 bases). CDR3 length: 17 amino acids. Germline loops: CDR1 KGHDR, CDR2 SFDVKD. Deletions cut 0 bases from V and 3 bases from J, with 15 bases between. This CDR3 reads CATSDLGGGQATDTQYF. The CDR3 nucleotides are TGTGCCACCAGTGATTTGGGGGGGGGACAGGCGACAGATACGCAGTATTTT.

J is TRBJ1-5 and V is TRBV7-2, with TRBD1 matching over 7 bases. This CDR3 has 14 residues. Trimming removed 4 bases from V and 7 bases from J; junction bases left unmatched: 7. Germline V gene lookup returns CDR1 SGHTA and CDR2 FQGNSA. The CDR3 sequence: CASSSRQGGQPQHF. Here the CDR3 DNA reads TGTGCCAGCAGCTCGAGACAGGGTGGGCAGCCCCAGCATTTT.

This clonotype was detected only a few times. The CDR3 DNA sequence: TGTGCCAGCAGTGGCCAGGGAGGCTATGGCTACACCTTC. Translated, it gives CASSGQGGYGYTF. V is TRBV6-1 and J is TRBJ1-2; perhaps TRBD1 as D (5 bases). Per the germline V gene, CDR1 is MNHNS and CDR2 is SASEGT. The CDR3 extends over 13 amino acids. V dropped 4 bases and J dropped 4 bases, with 10 bases sitting between them.

The chain combines TRBV5-1 with TRBJ1-2; no definite D call. The CDR3 runs to 14 residues. V lost 0 bases and J lost 4, with 10 bases in between. Germline V CDR1 and CDR2: SGHRS, YFSETQ. CDR3: CASSLEGRTYGYTF. The CDR3 DNA reads TGCGCCAGCAGCTTGGAGGGTAGAACCTATGGCTACACCTTC.

V gene TRBV27 combines with J gene TRBJ1-2; D is uncertain. The CDR3 sequence is 15 residues long. The germline V gene has CDR1 MNHEY and CDR2 SMNVEV (reference sequence). The V end lost 5 bases, the J end lost 3 bases, and 16 bases lay between the germline ends. The CDR3 region is CASSRSIGSYYGYTF. DNA of the CDR3: TGTGCCAGCAGTAGGTCCATAGGGTCCTACTATGGCTACACCTTC.

V is TRBV28 and J is TRBJ2-7; TRBD2 matches 7 bases. This CDR3 is built from 16 residues. J was trimmed by 0 bases and V by 4 bases; bases with no gene match: 9. Looked up from germline, CDR1 is MDHEN and CDR2 is SYDVKM. The CDR3 is CASSSFTSAYSYEQYF. In nucleotides, the CDR3 is TGTGCCAGCAGTTCCTTTACTAGCGCCTACTCCTACGAGCAGTACTTC.